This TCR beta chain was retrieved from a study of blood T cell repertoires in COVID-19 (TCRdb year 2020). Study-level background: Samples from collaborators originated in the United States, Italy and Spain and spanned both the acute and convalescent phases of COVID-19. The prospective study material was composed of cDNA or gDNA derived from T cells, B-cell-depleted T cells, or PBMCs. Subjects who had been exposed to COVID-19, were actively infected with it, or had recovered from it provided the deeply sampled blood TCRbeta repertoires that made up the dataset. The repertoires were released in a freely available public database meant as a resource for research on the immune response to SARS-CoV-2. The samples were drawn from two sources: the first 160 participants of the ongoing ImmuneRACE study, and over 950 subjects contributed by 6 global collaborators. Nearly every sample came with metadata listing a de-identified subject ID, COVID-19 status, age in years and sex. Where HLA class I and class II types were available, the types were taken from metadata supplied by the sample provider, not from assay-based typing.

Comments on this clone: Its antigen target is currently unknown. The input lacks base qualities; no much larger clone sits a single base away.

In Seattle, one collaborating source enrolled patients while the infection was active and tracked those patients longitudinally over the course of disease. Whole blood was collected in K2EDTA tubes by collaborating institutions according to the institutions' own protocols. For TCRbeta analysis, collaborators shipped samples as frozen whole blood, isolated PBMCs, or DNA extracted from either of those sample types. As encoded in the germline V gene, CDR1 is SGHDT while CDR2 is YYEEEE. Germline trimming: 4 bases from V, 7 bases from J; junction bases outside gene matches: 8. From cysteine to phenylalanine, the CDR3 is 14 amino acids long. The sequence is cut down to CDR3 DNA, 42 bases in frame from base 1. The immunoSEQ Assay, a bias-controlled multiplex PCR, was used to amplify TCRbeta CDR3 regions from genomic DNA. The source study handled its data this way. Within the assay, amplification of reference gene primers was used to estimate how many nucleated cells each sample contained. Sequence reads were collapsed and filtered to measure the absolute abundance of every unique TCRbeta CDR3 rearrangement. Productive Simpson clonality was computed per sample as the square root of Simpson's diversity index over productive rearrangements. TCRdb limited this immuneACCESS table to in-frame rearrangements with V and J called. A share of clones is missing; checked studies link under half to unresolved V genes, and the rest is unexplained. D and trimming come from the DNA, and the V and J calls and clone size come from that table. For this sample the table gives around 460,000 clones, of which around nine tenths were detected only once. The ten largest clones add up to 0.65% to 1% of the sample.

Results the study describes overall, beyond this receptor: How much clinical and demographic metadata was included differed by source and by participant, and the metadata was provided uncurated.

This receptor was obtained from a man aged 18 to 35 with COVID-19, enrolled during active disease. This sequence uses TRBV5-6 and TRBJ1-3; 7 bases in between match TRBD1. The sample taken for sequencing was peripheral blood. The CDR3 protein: CASSRQGSRNTIYF. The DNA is TGTGCCAGCAGCCGACAGGGATCGCGGAACACCATATATTTT.